This T cell receptor beta chain emerged from a study of early T cells in non-severe SARS-CoV-2 infection. Sample share makes this clonotype medium-sized. As yet, its antigen is unknown. Researchers attached unique molecular identifiers to individual cDNA molecules. TCRdb itself ran the 5' RACE reads through MiXCR, one entry per CDR3 protein. Here the sample spans some 9,500 distinct CDR3 sequences, more than 4.5% being singletons. Study outcomes and limitations: Using VDJdb, the matching emphasized anti-spike CD8 responses while missing private and CD4 specificities.

Per germline, CDR1 DFQATT and CDR2 SNEGSKA (reference sequence). V was shortened by 5 bases and J by 7 bases, with 18 bases between the two germline ends. The CDR3 is made up of 13 amino acids. This clonotype originated in an adult who was a healthcare worker with PCR-confirmed SARS-CoV-2 infection or an uninfected control (not recorded which). The V and J genes are TRBV20-1 and TRBJ2-7; the D gene is possibly TRBD2 (6 bases). The sample taken for sequencing was whole blood. The CDR3 protein is CSAGREPVFEQYF. CDR3 in DNA: TGCAGTGCTGGTCGGGAGCCGGTTTTTGAGCAGTACTTC.